This TCR beta chain was profiled in a study of post-analysis software for immune sequencing data. General observations from the study: For normalized Chao1 diversity, multiple sclerosis patients scored significantly lower than controls did. The five TRBV segments detected at higher frequency in patients than in controls included TRBV5-6, TRBV5-1 and TRBV20-1.

J gave up 0 bases and V 4 bases, and 8 bases lay outside the gene matches. The CDR3 extends over 16 amino acids. Germline V CDR1 and CDR2: SGHRS, YFSETQ. Unique-molecular-identifier-tagged TCR beta cDNA libraries were used. T cells, roughly 0.85 to 10 million of them, yielded a few hundred thousand cDNA molecules. TCRdb redid the calling of the PCR reads with MiXCR, one entry per CDR3 protein. The sample carries about 800,000 distinct CDR3 sequences, 25% to 30% recorded once. In regard to this clonotype: Its cognate antigen is unknown.

This receptor was taken from a girl under 18 with multiple sclerosis. V and J are TRBV5-1 and TRBJ2-3; 7 bases match TRBD2. Sample: blood. CDR3 in DNA: TGCGCCAGCAGCCAGGACGGGGGGTCTAGCACAGATACGCAGTATTTT. This encodes CASSQDGGSSTDTQYF.